The 21 T cell receptor beta chains below come from one sample, sequenced in a study of cytomegalovirus exposure and HLA in healthy donors. A multiplex PCR was run with 60 Vbeta primers and 13 Jbeta primers. The repertoire was sequenced with immunoSEQ multiplex PCR; TCRdb's copy has only in-frame clones and lacks some. The sample has 110,000 or so clones, 82% seen once. Sequences were obtained from PBMCs. These receptors were collected from a woman aged 18-29 years in good health and CMV-seronegative.

A few counts support this clone. This chain uses TRBV7-9 with TRBJ2-4; D is possibly TRBD1 (6 bases). CDR1 is SEHNR, CDR2 FQNEAQ, per germline (reference sequence). The CDR3 has 16 amino acids. V was clipped by 3 bases and J by 2 bases, with 14 bases between them. Written as DNA, the CDR3 is TGTGCCAGCAGCTTTCGATCCACAGGGTCCAAAAACATTCAGTACTTC. It translates to CASSFRSTGSKNIQYF.

This chain uses TRBV7-9 with TRBJ2-1, with 9 bases identical to TRBD2. Unmatched junction bases numbered 5, after V lost 2 bases and J lost 6 bases. The CDR3 is 15 residues long. CDR1 SEHNR and CDR2 FQNEAQ come from the germline V gene (reference sequence). CDR3 in amino acids: CASSLIRLAANEQFF. CDR3 coding DNA: TGTGCCAGCAGCTTAATTCGACTAGCGGCCAATGAGCAGTTCTTC.

This chain joins TRBV11-3 and TRBJ2-3; D not resolved. CDR3 length: 15 residues. The germline V gene encodes CDR1 SGHNT and CDR2 YENEEA. V lost 5 bases and J lost 2, with 14 bases in between. This chain's CDR3 is CASSRRSFITDTQYF. Written as DNA, the CDR3 is TGTGCCAGCAGCCGCCGGTCCTTTATCACAGATACGCAGTATTTT.

This sequence joins TRBV7-2 and TRBJ2-3, with TRBD2 matching 9 bases. The CDR3 totals 18 residues. Per the germline V gene, CDR1 is SGHTA and CDR2 is FQGNSA. J lost 2 bases, V lost 4 bases, and 13 bases had no gene match. The DNA of the CDR3 is TGTGCCAGCAGCTATATTCTAAGACTAGCGGCTCCCACAGATACGCAGTATTTT. Amino acid sequence: CASSYILRLAAPTDTQYF.

The chain has TRBV19 and TRBJ1-6; the D gene is possibly TRBD1 (5 bases). Germline loops: CDR1 LNHDA, CDR2 SQIVND (reference sequence). The ends were cut back, 10 bases at V and 0 bases at J, with 16 bases in the middle. CDR3 length: 16 residues. The CDR3 sequence: CATASGGSSYNSPLHF. The CDR3 nucleotides read TGTGCCACGGCATCTGGGGGGAGCTCCTATAATTCACCCCTCCACTTT.

This clone was seen more than once but under ten times. The V gene is TRBV5-6, the J gene TRBJ2-7; TRBD2 matches 12 bases. CDR3 length: 15 residues. Per the germline V gene, CDR1 is SGHDT and CDR2 is YYEEEE. V lost 4 bases to trimming and J lost 7 bases; unmatched junction nucleotides: 9. CDR3 residues: CASSLDWLAGGEQYF. The CDR3 region has the DNA TGTGCCAGCAGCCTTGATTGGCTAGCGGGAGGGGAGCAGTACTTC.

The chain is built from TRBV2 and TRBJ2-5; D uncertain. Germline CDR1 and CDR2: SNHLY and FYNNEI. The CDR3 length is 13 residues. Trimming took off 4 bases at V and 4 bases at J, with 10 bases between the two ends. For the CDR3, the DNA is TGTGCCAGCAGTGTCGGTCAGGTAGAGACCCAGTACTTC. Translation gives CASSVGQVETQYF.

The chain employs TRBV18 and TRBJ2-1; TRBD2 matches 10 bases. J was trimmed by 5 bases and V by 7 bases; bases with no gene match: 5. The germline V gene has CDR1 KGHSH and CDR2 LQKENI. The CDR3 runs 14 residues. CDR3: CASLAGLADNEQFF. DNA for the CDR3: TGTGCCAGCTTAGCCGGACTAGCGGACAATGAGCAGTTCTTC.

This clone occurred a few times. This chain joins TRBV19 and TRBJ1-1; a possible D gene is TRBD1 (5 bases). The V gene lost 1 base and the J gene lost 1 base, with 13 bases spanning the gap. This CDR3 is built from 16 residues. Germline V CDR1 and CDR2: LNHDA, SQIVND (reference sequence). In DNA form, the CDR3 reads TGTGCCAGTAGTATAGTCTCGGGACTGACGAACACTGAAGCTTTCTTT. Its protein is CASSIVSGLTNTEAFF.

The rearrangement uses TRBV29-1 and TRBJ2-5; D possibly corresponds to TRBD2 (7 bases). The germline CDR1 and CDR2 sequences are SQVTM and ANQGSEA. V dropped 4 bases and J dropped 5 bases, with 11 bases sitting between them. The CDR3 has 12 amino acids. As DNA, the CDR3 is TGCAGCGTTGTACAGGGAGGGGAGACCCAGTACTTC. This sequence encodes CSVVQGGETQYF.

The CDR3 reads CASSYSATSGNTIYF. CDR3 nucleotide sequence: TGTGCCAGCAGTTACTCAGCGACCTCTGGAAACACCATATATTTT. The genes are TRBV6-5 and TRBJ1-3; D unclear. CDR3 length: 15 residues. Per germline, CDR1 MNHEY and CDR2 SVGAGI. Trimming removed 0 bases from V and 0 bases from J, with 6 bases in between.

The rearrangement joins TRBV4-1 to TRBJ2-7, with TRBD1 identical over 7 bases. CDR3 length: 15 amino acids. Germline values: CDR1 MGHRA, CDR2 YSYEKL. The V and J ends lost 1 base and 4 bases, in that order; junction bases with no gene match: 7. The CDR3 loop is CASSQGAGGFYEQYV. DNA for the CDR3: TGCGCCAGCAGCCAAGGGGCAGGGGGTTTTTACGAGCAGTACGTC.

The DNA of the CDR3 is TGTGCCAGCAGTTCCCAAAAGAGACTAGCGGATAAGTTCTTC. Its protein is CASSSQKRLADKFF. The chain couples TRBV2 to TRBJ2-1; 9 bases match TRBD2. The CDR3 extends over 14 amino acids. J was trimmed by 14 bases and V by 5 bases; bases with no gene match: 13. The germline CDR1 and CDR2 sequences are SNHLY and FYNNEI.

This clone was found once. V and J are TRBV5-1 and TRBJ1-2, with TRBD1 identical over 9 bases. CDR1 SGHRS and CDR2 YFSETQ come from the germline V gene. V was clipped by 3 bases and J by 7 bases; unmatched bases: 7. The CDR3 covers 14 residues. In nucleotides, the CDR3 is TGCGCCAGCAGCTCGGGACAGGGCATAGGTGGCTACACCTTC. It encodes CASSSGQGIGGYTF.

The table lists this clone with a few counts. The rearrangement uses TRBV4-1 and TRBJ2-1, with D possibly TRBD2 on 6 matching bases. The CDR3 totals 14 residues. Per the germline V gene, CDR1 is MGHRA and CDR2 is YSYEKL. V was pared by 2 bases and J by 6 bases, with 11 bases between. CDR3 region: CASSQFGDSNEQFF. The CDR3 region has the DNA TGCGCCAGCAGCCAATTTGGGGACTCCAATGAGCAGTTCTTC.

The chain combines TRBV28 with TRBJ1-5; TRBD1 might be the D (5 bases). The CDR3 is 15 residues long. The V gene's germline CDR1 is MDHEN and CDR2 SYDVKM. V was trimmed by 10 bases and J by 2 bases, leaving 18 bases between them. The CDR3 DNA reads TGTGCCAAAACAACCGGGGGTTTTGGCAATCAGCCCCAGCATTTT. This sequence encodes CAKTTGGFGNQPQHF.

This chain joins TRBV5-1 and TRBJ1-4; weak D call: TRBD1 (6 bases). The CDR3 is made up of 14 amino acids. From germline, CDR1 is SGHRS and CDR2 YFSETQ. With 7 bases removed from V and 8 bases from J, the gap between germline ends came to 18 bases. The CDR3: CASRGSGVLEKLFF. The CDR3 bases are TGCGCCAGCCGTGGATCAGGGGTACTCGAAAAACTGTTTTTT.

The chain has TRBV27 and TRBJ1-2, with a possible D match to TRBD1 (5 bases). This CDR3 has 15 residues. The germline V gene has CDR1 MNHEY and CDR2 SMNVEV (reference sequence). V was shortened by 5 bases and J by 4 bases, with 17 bases between the two germline ends. CDR3 nucleotide sequence: TGTGCCAGCAGTCCCTCCCTAGGCAGGGCCTATGGCTACACCTTC. Translation gives CASSPSLGRAYGYTF.

CDR3 sequence (DNA): TGCAGCGCTGCAGATCTAGCGGACCTCAATGAGCAGTTCTTC. This encodes CSAADLADLNEQFF. The chain combines TRBV29-1 with TRBJ2-1; TRBD2 aligns across 7 bases. This CDR3 region has 14 residues. Trimming cost V 7 bases and J 6 bases; bases outside gene matches: 12. From germline, CDR1 is SQVTM and CDR2 ANQGSEA.

The chain combines TRBV15 with TRBJ1-3; D perhaps matches TRBD1 (6 bases). Trimming took 6 bases from V and 4 from J, leaving 10 bases between them. This CDR3 has 13 residues. Germline CDR1 and CDR2: LNHNV and YYDKDF (reference sequence). The CDR3 spells CATSTGKGNTIYF. The CDR3 nucleotides read TGTGCCACCAGTACAGGGAAAGGAAACACCATATATTTT.

This chain links TRBV6-1 with TRBJ2-5, with TRBD2 matching over 11 bases. Germline CDR1 and CDR2: MNHNS and SASEGT. V gave up 4 bases and J gave up 5 bases; unmatched junction bases: 6. This CDR3 is 15 amino acids long. CDR3 in amino acids: CASSVFSGGAETQYF. CDR3 DNA: TGTGCCAGCAGTGTTTTTAGCGGGGGGGCCGAGACCCAGTACTTC.